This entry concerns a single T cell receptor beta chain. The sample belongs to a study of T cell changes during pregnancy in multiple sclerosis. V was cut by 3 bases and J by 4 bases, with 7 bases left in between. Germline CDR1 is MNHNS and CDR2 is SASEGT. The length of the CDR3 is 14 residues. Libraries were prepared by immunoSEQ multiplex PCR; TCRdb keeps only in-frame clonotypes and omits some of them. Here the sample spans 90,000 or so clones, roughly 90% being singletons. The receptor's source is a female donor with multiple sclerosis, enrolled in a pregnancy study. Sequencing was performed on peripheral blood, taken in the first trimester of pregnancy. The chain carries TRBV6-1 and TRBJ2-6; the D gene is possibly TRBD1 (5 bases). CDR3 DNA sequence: TGTGCCAGCAGTGAGGGGCGAGGGGCCAACGTCCTGACTTTC. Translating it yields CASSEGRGANVLTF.